This TCR beta chain stems from a study of T cell responses to AZD1222 COVID-19 vaccine (dated by TCRdb to the early 2020s). The study in broad terms: Because spike-specific TCR depth and breadth did not differ between the two schedules, AZD1222 recipients who got a second dose at roughly 4 weeks were pooled with those who got a second dose at roughly 12 weeks. A total of approximately 240 trial participants underwent TCR sequencing, of whom nearly 210 received two doses of AZD1222 and around 26 received two doses of the MenACWY control vaccine. Enrollment into the trials was organized by age into subgroups of 18-55, 56-69 and 70-plus years, and those subgroups contained roughly 160, 29 and 62 TCR-sequenced participants, respectively. Broader findings and caveats from the paper: In the small 56-69-year group, the increase in depth fell short of significance, most likely because of low power. No day 14 peak-response samples were available, so repertoires were characterized only after the peak T cell response. Participants were mostly white British, with more females than males. The authors suggested clonal diversity may have been underestimated. Nearly half of unique spike-specific TCRs reportedly recognized epitopes outside regions mutated in the B.1.351 and B.1.1.7 variants. Vaccine-associated CD4 TCRs spanned the whole spike protein, with dominant responses in regions 160-218 and 743-854. After two AZD1222 doses, spike-specific TCR breadth and depth were significantly higher than at day 0 and than in MenACWY recipients. Conclusions about previously exposed vaccinees are limited, since just five or six AZD1222 recipients were seropositive for SARS-CoV-2 at baseline.

The sample's time point label is to be understood as: baseline before first vaccination. Vaccinee samples were obtained from the UK trials COV001 and COV002, which included a single-blind randomized controlled phase 2/3 trial of AZD1222 (ChAdOx1 nCoV-19) in healthy adults. For TCRbeta chain sequencing, PBMC samples from trial participants were taken at day 0 and at day 28 after the second dose. At the junction V is shortened by 5 bases and J by 6 bases, with 14 bases in between. Sequences SGHTA (CDR1) and FQGNSA (CDR2) are obtained from the germline V gene. The CDR3, cysteine through phenylalanine, is 13 amino acids long. Only the CDR3 DNA is retained, 39 bases long and in frame from the first base. On this clone itself: No cognate antigen has been identified for it. No much larger clone is present one base from it, and per-base qualities are unavailable.

The CDR3 regions of human TCRbeta chains were subjected to immunosequencing. Concerning the study's data processing: Repertoire TCRs were checked for matches against a reference library of SARS-CoV-2-specific TCRs that had been generated using the MIRA antigen-specificity platform. Breadth was defined as the fraction of unique TCRs that were SARS-CoV-2-associated. Depth was defined as the fraction of total T cells that were SARS-CoV-2-associated. Each spike-specific TCR was assigned to its reactive spike region and to a CD4 or CD8 class using the MIRA data. Log10-transformed breadth and depth values were compared by one-way ANOVA with Sidak's multiple comparisons tests. Held by TCRdb, this immuneACCESS table contains in-frame sequences only and omits some clones. Under half of the omission traces to an unresolved V gene where checked; the cause of the rest is unknown. For V, J and clone size, that table is used; D and trimming come from the DNA. The sample table lists 65,000 to 85,000 clones, 80% to 90% of them with a count of one. The top ten clones comprise about 13% of the sample.

The receptor's source is an adult in good health. The material sequenced was peripheral blood, taken on day 0 of AZD1222 vaccination. The chain links TRBV7-2 with TRBJ2-7; a confident D gene designation cannot be given. DNA sequence: TGTGCCAGCAGCCCCTGGGCAGGCCCCGAGCAGTACTTC. It is translated as CASSPWAGPEQYF.